This passage covers 5 T cell receptor beta chains from one sample sequenced in a study of cytomegalovirus exposure and HLA in healthy donors (dated by TCRdb to the late 2010s). The library came from the immunoSEQ multiplex PCR assay. For the multiplex PCR, a mixture combining 60 forward primers for TCR Vbeta segments and 13 reverse primers for TCR Jbeta segments was used. TCRdb holds this immuneACCESS table with in-frame rearrangements only. Some clones are missing; in checked studies, unresolved V genes explain under half, and the rest has no known cause. The sample contains roughly 89,000 clones, roughly 60% of them found a single time. Around a fifth of the sample belongs to the ten largest clones. Sequenced sample: PBMCs. The receptors stem from a woman aged 45-65 years in good health and CMV-seropositive.

There are a few counts of this clone. Its ends do not fully match the called genes, so a read error is possible. This chain uses TRBV28 with TRBJ1-2, with D possibly matching TRBD1 (5 bases). CDR1 MDHEN and CDR2 SYDVKM come from the germline V gene. This CDR3 spans 16 amino acids. The CDR3 here is CASSSNPGTSKYGYTF. Written as DNA, the CDR3 is TGTGCCAGCAGTTCCAACCCCGGGACTTCTAAATATGGCTACACCTTC.

CDR3 DNA sequence: TGTGCCAGCCAAACTTTCCAAGAGACCCAGTACTTC. As protein: CASQTFQETQYF. The chain employs TRBV28 and TRBJ2-5; D gene ambiguous. This CDR3 spans 12 amino acids. V was clipped by 8 bases and J by 1 base, with 8 bases between them. Per germline, CDR1 MDHEN and CDR2 SYDVKM.

The chain carries TRBV19 and TRBJ2-7; 10 nucleotides line up with TRBD1. Germline V gene data show CDR1 as LNHDA and CDR2 as SQIVND (reference sequence). The CDR3 runs 15 residues. V lost 5 bases, J lost 4 bases, and 8 bases stayed unmatched. CDR3 sequence reads: CASSATGTGVYEQYF. The DNA of the CDR3 is TGTGCCAGTAGTGCTACCGGGACAGGGGTTTACGAGCAGTACTTC. Drawing the rest from reference TRBV19 and TRBJ2-7, the complete variable domain is DGGITQSPKYLFRKEGQNVTLSCEQNLNHDAMYWYRQDPGQGLRLIYYSQIVNDFQKGDIAEGYSVSREKKESFPLTVTSAQKNPTAFYLCASSATGTGVYEQYFGPGTRLTVT.

The chain joins TRBV7-9 to TRBJ2-1; 7 bases line up with TRBD1. Germline CDR1 and CDR2: SEHNR and FQNEAQ (reference sequence). J lost 4 bases, V lost 4 bases, and 16 bases had no gene match. This CDR3 spans 18 amino acids. CDR3 DNA: TGTGCCAGCAGCTCAGACGAAACCGGGACAGCGGTATACAATGAGCAGTTCTTC. This encodes CASSSDETGTAVYNEQFF.

V usage is TRBV7-2 and J usage is TRBJ1-1, with a weak D call TRBD1 (6 bases). V lost 5 bases and J lost 7, with 14 bases in between. The CDR3 extends over 13 amino acids. Germline loops: CDR1 SGHTA, CDR2 FQGNSA. The CDR3 reads CASSARTASEAFF. As DNA, the CDR3 is TGTGCCAGCAGCGCCAGGACAGCGAGTGAAGCTTTCTTT.